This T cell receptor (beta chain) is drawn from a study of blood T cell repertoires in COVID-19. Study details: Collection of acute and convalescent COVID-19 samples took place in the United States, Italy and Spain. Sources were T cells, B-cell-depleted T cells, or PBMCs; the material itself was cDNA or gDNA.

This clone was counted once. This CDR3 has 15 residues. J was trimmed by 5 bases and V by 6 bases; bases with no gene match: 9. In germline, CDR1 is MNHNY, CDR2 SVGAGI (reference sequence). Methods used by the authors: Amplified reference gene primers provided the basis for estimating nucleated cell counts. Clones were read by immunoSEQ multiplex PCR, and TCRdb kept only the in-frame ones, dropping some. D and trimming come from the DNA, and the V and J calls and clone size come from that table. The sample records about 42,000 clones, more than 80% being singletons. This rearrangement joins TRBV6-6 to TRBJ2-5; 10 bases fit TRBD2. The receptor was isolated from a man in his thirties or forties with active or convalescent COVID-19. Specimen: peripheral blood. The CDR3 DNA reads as TGTGCCAGCAGCCCCGGGACTAGCGCGATCGAGACCCAGTACTTC. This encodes CASSPGTSAIETQYF.